This T cell receptor (beta chain) comes out of a study of tumor-infiltrating lymphocytes in primary liver carcinoma. Across the whole study: Surgical resection was used to treat these primary liver carcinoma patients.

The CDR3 loop spans 13 amino acids. Germline V gene data show CDR1 as SQVTM and CDR2 as ANQGSEA. As concerns this clonotype: The antigen is not known. The junction departs from germline at one end; a sequencing error may be responsible.

Total RNA (approximately 500 ng) served as template for TCR beta cDNA synthesis primed by a constant-region primer. Modified slightly, ARM-PCR produced TCR beta libraries over three nested multiplex PCR rounds. The opening two PCR rounds, 10 cycles each, paired TRBV1-TRBV30 forward primers with a C-beta reverse primer. TCRdb re-analysed the multiplex PCR reads in MiXCR, keeping a single row per CDR3 protein. This table has approximately 300,000 distinct CDR3 sequences, approximately 65% appearing once. Unsorted whole blood supplied the RNA, and germline DNA was extracted too. General observations from the study: Blood trailed tumors significantly in top-250-clone fraction (p = 0.039).

This clonotype was sampled from a man aged 40-55 years with primary liver carcinoma and hepatitis B virus infection. The material sequenced was peripheral blood. The rearrangement links TRBV29-1 to TRBJ2-5, with D possibly being TRBD2 (6 bases). The CDR3 DNA reads as TGCAGCGTTAAGACGACTGGCGGGGAGACTCAGTACTTC. Translating it yields CSVKTTGGETQYF.